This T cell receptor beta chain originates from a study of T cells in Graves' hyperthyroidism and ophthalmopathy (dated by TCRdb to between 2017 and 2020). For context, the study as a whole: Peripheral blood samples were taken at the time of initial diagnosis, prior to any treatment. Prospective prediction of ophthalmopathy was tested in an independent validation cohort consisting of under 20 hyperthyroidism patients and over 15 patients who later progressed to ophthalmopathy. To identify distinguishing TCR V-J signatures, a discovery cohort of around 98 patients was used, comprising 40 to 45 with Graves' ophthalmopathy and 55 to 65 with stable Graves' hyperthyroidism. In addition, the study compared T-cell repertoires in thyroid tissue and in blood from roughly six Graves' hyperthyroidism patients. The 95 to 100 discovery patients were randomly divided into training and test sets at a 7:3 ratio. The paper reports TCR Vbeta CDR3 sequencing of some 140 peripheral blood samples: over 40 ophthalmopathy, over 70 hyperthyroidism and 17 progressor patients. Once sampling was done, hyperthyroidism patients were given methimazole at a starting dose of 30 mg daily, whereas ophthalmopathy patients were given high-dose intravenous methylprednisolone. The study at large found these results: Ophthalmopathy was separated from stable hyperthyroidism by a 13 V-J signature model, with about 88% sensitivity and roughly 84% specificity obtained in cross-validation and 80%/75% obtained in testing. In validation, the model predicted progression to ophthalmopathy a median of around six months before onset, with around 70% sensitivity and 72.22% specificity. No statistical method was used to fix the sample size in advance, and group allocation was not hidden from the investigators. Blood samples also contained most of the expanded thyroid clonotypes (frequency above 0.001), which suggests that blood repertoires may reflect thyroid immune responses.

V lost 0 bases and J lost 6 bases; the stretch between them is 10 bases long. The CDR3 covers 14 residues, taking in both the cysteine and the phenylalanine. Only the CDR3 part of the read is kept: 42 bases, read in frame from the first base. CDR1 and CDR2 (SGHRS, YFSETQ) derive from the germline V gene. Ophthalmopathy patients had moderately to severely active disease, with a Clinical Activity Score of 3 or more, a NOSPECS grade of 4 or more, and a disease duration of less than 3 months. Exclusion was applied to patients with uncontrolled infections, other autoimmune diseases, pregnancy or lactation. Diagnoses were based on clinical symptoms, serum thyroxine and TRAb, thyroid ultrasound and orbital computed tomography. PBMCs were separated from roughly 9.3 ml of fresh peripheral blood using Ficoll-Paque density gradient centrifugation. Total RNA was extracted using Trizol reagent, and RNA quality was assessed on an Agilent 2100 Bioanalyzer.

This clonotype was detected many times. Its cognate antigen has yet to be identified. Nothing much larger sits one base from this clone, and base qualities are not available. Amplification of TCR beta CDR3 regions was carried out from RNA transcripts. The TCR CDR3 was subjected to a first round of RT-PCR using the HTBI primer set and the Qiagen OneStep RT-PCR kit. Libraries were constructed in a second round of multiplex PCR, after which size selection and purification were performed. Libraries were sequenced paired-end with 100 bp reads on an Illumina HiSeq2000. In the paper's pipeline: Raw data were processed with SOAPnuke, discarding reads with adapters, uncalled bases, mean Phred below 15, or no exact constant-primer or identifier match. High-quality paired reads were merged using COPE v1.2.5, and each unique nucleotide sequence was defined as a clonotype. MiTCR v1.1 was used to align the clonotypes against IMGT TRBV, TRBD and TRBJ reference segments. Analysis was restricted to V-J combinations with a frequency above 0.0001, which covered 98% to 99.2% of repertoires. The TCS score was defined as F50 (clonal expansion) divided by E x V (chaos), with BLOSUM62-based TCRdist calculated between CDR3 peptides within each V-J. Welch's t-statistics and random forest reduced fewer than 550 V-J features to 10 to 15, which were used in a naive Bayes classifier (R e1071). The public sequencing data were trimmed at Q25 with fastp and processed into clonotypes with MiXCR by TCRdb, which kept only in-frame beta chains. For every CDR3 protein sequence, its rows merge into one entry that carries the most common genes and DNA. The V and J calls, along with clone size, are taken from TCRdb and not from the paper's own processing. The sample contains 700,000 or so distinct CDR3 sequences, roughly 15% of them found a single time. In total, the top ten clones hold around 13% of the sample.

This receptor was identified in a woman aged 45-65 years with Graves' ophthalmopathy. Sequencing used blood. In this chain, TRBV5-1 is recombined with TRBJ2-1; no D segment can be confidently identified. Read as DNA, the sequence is TGCGCCAGCAGCTTGGGGCCAGAGCTCAATGAGCAGTTCTTC. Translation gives CASSLGPELNEQFF.